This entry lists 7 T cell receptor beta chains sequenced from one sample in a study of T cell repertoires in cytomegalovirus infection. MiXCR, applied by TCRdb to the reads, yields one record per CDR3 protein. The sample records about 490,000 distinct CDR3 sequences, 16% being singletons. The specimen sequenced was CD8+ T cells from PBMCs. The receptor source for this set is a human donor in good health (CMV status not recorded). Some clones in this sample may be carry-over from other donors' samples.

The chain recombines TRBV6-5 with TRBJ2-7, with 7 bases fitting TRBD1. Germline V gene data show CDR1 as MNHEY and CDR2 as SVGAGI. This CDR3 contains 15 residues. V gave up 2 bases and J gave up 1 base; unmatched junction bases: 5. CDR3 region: CASSYGTDNSYEQYF. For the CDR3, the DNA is TGTGCCAGCAGTTACGGGACAGATAATTCCTACGAGCAGTACTTC.

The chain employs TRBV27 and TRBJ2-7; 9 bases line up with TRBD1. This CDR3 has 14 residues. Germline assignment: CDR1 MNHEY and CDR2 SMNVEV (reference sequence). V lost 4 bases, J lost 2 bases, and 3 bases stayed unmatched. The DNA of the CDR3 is TGTGCCAGCAGTTGGCGACAGGGGGCCTACGAGCAGTACTTC. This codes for CASSWRQGAYEQYF.

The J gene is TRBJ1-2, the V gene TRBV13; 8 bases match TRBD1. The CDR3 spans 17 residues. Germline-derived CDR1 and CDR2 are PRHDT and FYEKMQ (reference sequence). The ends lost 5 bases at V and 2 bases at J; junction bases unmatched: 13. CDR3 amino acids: CASSELYFRDRNYGYTF. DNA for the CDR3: TGTGCCAGCAGCGAGCTATATTTTAGGGACAGGAACTATGGCTACACCTTC. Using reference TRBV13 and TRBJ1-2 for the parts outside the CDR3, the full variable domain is AAGVIQSPRHLIKEKRETATLKCYPIPRHDTVYWYQQGPGQDPQFLISFYEKMQSDKGSIPDRFSAQQFSDYHSELNMSSLELGDSALYFCASSELYFRDRNYGYTFGSGTRLTVV.

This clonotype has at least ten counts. Here the CDR3 DNA reads TGTGCCAGCAGCTTAAGCGCAGGGCCCAAAAACATTCAGTACTTC. Translating gives CASSLSAGPKNIQYF. The chain employs TRBV11-2 and TRBJ2-4; TRBD1 might be the D (5 bases). V was pared by 2 bases and J by 2 bases, with 10 bases between. Germline V gene data show CDR1 as SGHAT and CDR2 as FQNNGV. The CDR3 loop spans 15 amino acids.

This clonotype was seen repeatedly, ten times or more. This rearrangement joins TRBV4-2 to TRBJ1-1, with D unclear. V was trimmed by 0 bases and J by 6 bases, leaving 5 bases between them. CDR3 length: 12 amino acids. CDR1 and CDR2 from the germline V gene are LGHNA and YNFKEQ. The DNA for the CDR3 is TGTGCCAGCAGCCAAGAGATTTCTGAAGCTTTCTTT. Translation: CASSQEISEAFF.

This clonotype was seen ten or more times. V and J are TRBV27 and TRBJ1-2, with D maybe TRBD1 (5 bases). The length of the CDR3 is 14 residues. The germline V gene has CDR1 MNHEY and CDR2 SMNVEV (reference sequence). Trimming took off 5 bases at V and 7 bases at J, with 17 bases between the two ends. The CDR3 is CASSRTVTGFGYTF. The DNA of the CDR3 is TGTGCCAGCAGTCGCACAGTAACAGGATTTGGCTACACCTTC.

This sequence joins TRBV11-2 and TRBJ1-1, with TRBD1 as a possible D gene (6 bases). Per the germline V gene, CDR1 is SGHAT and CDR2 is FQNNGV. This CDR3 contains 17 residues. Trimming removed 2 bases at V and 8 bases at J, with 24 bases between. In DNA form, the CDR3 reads TGTGCCAGCAGCTTATGGGGGCGCCAGGCGGAGAGGTCCGAAGCTTTCTTT. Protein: CASSLWGRQAERSEAFF.